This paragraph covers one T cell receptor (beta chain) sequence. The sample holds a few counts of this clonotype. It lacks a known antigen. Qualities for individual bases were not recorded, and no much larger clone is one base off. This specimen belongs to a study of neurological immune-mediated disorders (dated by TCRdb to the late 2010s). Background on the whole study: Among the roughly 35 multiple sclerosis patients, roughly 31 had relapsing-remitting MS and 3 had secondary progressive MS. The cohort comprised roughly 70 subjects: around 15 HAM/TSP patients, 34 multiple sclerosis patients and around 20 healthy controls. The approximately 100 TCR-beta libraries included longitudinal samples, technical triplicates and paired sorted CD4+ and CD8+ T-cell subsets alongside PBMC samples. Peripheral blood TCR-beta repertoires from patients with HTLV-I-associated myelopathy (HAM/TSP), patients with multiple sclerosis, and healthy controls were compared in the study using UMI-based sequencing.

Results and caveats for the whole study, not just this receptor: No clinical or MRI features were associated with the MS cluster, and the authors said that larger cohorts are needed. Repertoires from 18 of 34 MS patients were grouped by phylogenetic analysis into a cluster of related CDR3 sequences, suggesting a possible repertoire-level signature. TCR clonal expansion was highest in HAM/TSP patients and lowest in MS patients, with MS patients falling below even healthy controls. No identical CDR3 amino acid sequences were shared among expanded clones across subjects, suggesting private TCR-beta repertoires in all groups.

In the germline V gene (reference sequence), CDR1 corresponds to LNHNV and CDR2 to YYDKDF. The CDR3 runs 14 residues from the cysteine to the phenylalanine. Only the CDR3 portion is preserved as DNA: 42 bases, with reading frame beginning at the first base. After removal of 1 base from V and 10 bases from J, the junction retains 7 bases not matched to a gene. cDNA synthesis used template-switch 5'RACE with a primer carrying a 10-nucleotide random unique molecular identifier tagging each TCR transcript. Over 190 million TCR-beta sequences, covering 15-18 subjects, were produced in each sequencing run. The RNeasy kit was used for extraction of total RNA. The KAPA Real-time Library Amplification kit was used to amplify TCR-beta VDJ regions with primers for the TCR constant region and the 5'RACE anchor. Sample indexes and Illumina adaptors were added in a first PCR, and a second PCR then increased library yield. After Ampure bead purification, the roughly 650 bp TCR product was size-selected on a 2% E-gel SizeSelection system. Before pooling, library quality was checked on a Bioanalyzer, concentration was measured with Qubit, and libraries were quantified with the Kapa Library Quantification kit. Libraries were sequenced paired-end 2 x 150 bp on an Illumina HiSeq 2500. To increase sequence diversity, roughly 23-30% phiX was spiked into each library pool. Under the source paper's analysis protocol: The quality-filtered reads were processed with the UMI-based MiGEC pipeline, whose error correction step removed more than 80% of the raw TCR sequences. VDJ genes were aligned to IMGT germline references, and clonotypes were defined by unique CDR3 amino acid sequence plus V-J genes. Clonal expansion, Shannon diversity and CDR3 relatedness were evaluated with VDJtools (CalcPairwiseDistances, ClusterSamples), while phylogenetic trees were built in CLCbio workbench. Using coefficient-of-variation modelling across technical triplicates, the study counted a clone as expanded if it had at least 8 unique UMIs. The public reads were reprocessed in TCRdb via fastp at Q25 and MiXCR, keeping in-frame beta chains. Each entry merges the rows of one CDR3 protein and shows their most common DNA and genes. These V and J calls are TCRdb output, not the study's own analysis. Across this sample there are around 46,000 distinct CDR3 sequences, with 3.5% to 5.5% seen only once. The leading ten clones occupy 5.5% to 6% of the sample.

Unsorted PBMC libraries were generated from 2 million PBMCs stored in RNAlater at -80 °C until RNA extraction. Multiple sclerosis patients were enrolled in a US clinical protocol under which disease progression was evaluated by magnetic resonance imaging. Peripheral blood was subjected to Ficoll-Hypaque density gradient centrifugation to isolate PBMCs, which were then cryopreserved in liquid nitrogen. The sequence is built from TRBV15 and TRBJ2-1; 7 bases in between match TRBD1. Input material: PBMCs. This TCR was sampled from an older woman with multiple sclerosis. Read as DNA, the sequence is TGTGCCACCAGCAGAGTTCAGGGGGAAGTAGAGCAGTTCTTC. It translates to CATSRVQGEVEQFF.